The next 28 T cell receptor beta chains were all read from a single sample in a study of blood T cell repertoires in COVID-19. Some clones are missing from TCRdb's copy, which holds only in-frame ones; the method was immunoSEQ multiplex PCR. The profile shows 120,000 or so clones, 65% to 85% of them singletons. Sample: PBMCs or T cells enriched from blood (not recorded which). The origin of the receptors is a woman under 40 who had recovered from COVID-19.

This sequence joins TRBV4-1 and TRBJ1-5; 9 nucleotides match TRBD1. The germline CDR1 and CDR2 sequences are MGHRA and YSYEKL. The CDR3 consists of 17 residues. The junction had 9 bases not matched to a gene; V was cut back by 0 bases and J by 6 bases. The CDR3 spells CASSQESRQGGGQPQHF. The CDR3 coding sequence is TGCGCCAGCAGCCAAGAAAGCCGACAGGGGGGCGGTCAGCCCCAGCATTTT.

In its sample, this clone was seen once. The rearrangement uses TRBV29-1 and TRBJ1-1; 9 bases agree with TRBD1. The CDR3 sequence is 14 residues long. CDR1 is SQVTM, CDR2 ANQGSEA, per germline. J lost 4 bases, V lost 3 bases, and 6 bases had no gene match. The CDR3 sequence is CSVDETGGGTEAFF. CDR3 sequence (DNA): TGCAGCGTTGACGAGACAGGGGGAGGCACTGAAGCTTTCTTT. Full variable domain (outside the CDR3, taken from reference TRBV29-1 and TRBJ1-1): SAVISQKPSRDICQRGTSLTIQCQVDSQVTMMFWYRQQPGQSLTLIATANQGSEATYESGFVIDKFPISRPNLTFSTLTVSNMSPEDSSIYLCSVDETGGGTEAFFGQGTRLTVV.

The V gene is TRBV4-3, the J gene TRBJ2-3; D remains unclear. The germline V and J ends were trimmed by 0 bases and 7 bases, with 5 bases remaining between them. The CDR3 is 12 residues long. Germline V gene data show CDR1 as LGHNA and CDR2 as YSLEER. In DNA form, the CDR3 reads TGCGCCAGCAGCCAAGATCGTAATACGCAGTATTTT. Translation gives CASSQDRNTQYF.

As concerns this clone: Additional DNA sequences in this sample encode the identical CDR3. V usage is TRBV30 and J usage is TRBJ1-5; D is perhaps TRBD1 (5 bases). V lost 1 base, J lost 4 bases, and 8 bases lay in between. The CDR3 has 13 residues. Germline CDR1 is GTSNPN and CDR2 is SVGIG (reference sequence). The CDR3 sequence: CAWSAGVNQPQHF. CDR3 DNA sequence: TGTGCCTGGAGTGCGGGGGTTAATCAGCCCCAGCATTTT.

The chain has TRBV30 and TRBJ2-3, with TRBD1 identical over 7 bases. The CDR3 is 15 residues long. Trimming removed 2 bases from V and 0 bases from J; junction bases left unmatched: 5. CDR1 GTSNPN and CDR2 SVGIG come from the germline V gene (reference sequence). The DNA of the CDR3 is TGTGCCTGGAGTAAAGGGGGCCGAAGCACAGATACGCAGTATTTT. Its protein is CAWSKGGRSTDTQYF.

This chain uses TRBV6-2 or TRBV6-3 with TRBJ1-5; D is perhaps TRBD1 (5 bases). Trimming cost V 2 bases and J 2 bases, with 10 bases left between them. The CDR3 is made up of 15 amino acids. Germline V lookup: CDR1 MNHEY, CDR2 SVGEGT. CDR3 DNA sequence: TGTGCCAGCAGTTACCCTGGACAACGCAATCAGCCCCAGCATTTT. Translating it yields CASSYPGQRNQPQHF.

This chain joins TRBV5-1 and TRBJ2-7; TRBD2 agrees at 11 bases. CDR1 SGHRS and CDR2 YFSETQ come from the germline V gene. CDR3 length: 16 amino acids. Trimming at V came to 4 bases and at J to 0 bases, leaving 6 bases not matched to a gene. Here the CDR3 reads CASSKTSGRSSYEQYF. DNA for the CDR3: TGCGCCAGCAGCAAAACTAGCGGGAGAAGCTCCTACGAGCAGTACTTC.

The genes are TRBV5-1 and TRBJ2-1; 7 bases align to TRBD2. J gave up 6 bases and V 9 bases, and 12 bases lay outside the gene matches. Germline loops: CDR1 SGHRS, CDR2 YFSETQ. CDR3 length: 14 amino acids. The CDR3 bases are TGCGCCACCAGGGCCCCGGGGGAGGGCAATGAGCAGTTCTTC. Amino acids: CATRAPGEGNEQFF.

The chain uses TRBV7-9 and TRBJ2-2; no clear D. V was cut by 1 base and J by 4 bases, with 10 bases left in between. Germline V gene sequence: CDR1 SEHNR, CDR2 FQNEAQ (reference sequence). The CDR3 runs 15 residues. CDR3 region: CASSLVTHVTGELFF. For the CDR3, the DNA is TGTGCCAGCAGCTTAGTGACTCACGTCACCGGGGAGCTGTTTTTT.

This clone was recorded a few times. The chain links TRBV28 to TRBJ1-3; D is unclear. Germline V gives CDR1 MDHEN, CDR2 SYDVKM. V lost 9 bases to trimming and J lost 3 bases, with 18 bases between them. The CDR3 sequence is 15 residues long. The CDR3 spells CASAVHGRFGNTIYF. CDR3 in DNA: TGTGCCAGTGCGGTTCATGGGAGGTTTGGAAACACCATATATTTT.

The chain is built from TRBV7-9 and TRBJ2-1, with 10 bases matching TRBD2. V lost 3 bases, J lost 10 bases, and 9 bases stayed unmatched. This CDR3 spans 15 amino acids. The germline CDR1 and CDR2 sequences are SEHNR and FQNEAQ (reference sequence). CDR3 sequence: CASSFPAGGPPEQFF. The DNA for the CDR3 is TGTGCCAGCAGCTTTCCAGCGGGAGGGCCCCCGGAGCAGTTCTTC.

The V and J genes are TRBV9 and TRBJ2-1, with 7 bases matching TRBD2. The CDR3 length is 15 residues. V lost 0 bases and J lost 9; bases outside the gene matches: 9. Looked up from germline, CDR1 is SGDLS and CDR2 is YYNGEE. CDR3 coding DNA: TGTGCCAGCAGCGTAGCCGGAGGACTAGTAGCTGAGCAGTTCTTC. Encoded protein: CASSVAGGLVAEQFF.

V usage is TRBV28 and J usage is TRBJ2-1, with 13 bases lining up with TRBD2. J was trimmed by 6 bases and V by 7 bases; bases with no gene match: 9. The CDR3 consists of 16 residues. Germline-derived CDR1 and CDR2 are MDHEN and SYDVKM. CDR3 residues: CASTYTRTSGSNEQFF. The CDR3 DNA is TGTGCCAGCACCTACACGCGGACTAGCGGGAGCAATGAGCAGTTCTTC.

The chain employs TRBV3-1 (or the pseudogene TRBV3-2) and TRBJ1-5; D perhaps matches TRBD1 (5 bases). This CDR3 is 14 amino acids long. Germline lookup yields CDR1 LGHDT and CDR2 YNNKEL (reference sequence). V was clipped by 0 bases and J by 7 bases, with 10 bases between them. The CDR3: CASSQDWRDQPQHF. The CDR3 nucleotides are TGTGCCAGCAGCCAAGATTGGAGGGACCAGCCCCAGCATTTT.

The rearrangement joins TRBV9 to TRBJ1-1, with 8 bases that match TRBD1. The CDR3 spans 14 residues. V lost 0 bases to trimming and J lost 5 bases; unmatched junction nucleotides: 3. Germline CDR1 and CDR2: SGDLS and YYNGEE. The CDR3, as DNA: TGTGCCAGCAGCGTAGCCCAGGGGGCTACTGAAGCTTTCTTT. Translated: CASSVAQGATEAFF. Drawing the rest from reference TRBV9 and TRBJ1-1, the complete variable domain is DSGVTQTPKHLITATGQRVTLRCSPRSGDLSVYWYQQSLDQGLQFLIQYYNGEERAKGNILERFSAQQFPDLHSELNLSSLELGDSALYFCASSVAQGATEAFFGQGTRLTVV.

The chain carries TRBV5-1 and TRBJ2-1; TRBD2 might be the D (7 bases). V dropped 0 bases and J dropped 3 bases, with 13 bases sitting between them. Germline V CDR1 and CDR2: SGHRS, YFSETQ. This CDR3 is 16 amino acids long. This CDR3 is CASSLGGGAGYNEQFF. CDR3 nucleotide sequence: TGCGCCAGCAGCTTGGGTGGGGGGGCAGGCTACAATGAGCAGTTCTTC.

This clone has a single count. The rearrangement links TRBV29-1 to TRBJ1-4, with TRBD1 as a possible D gene (5 bases). CDR1 is SQVTM and CDR2 is ANQGSEA in the germline V gene. The V gene lost 5 bases and the J gene lost 4 bases, with 8 bases spanning the gap. The CDR3 is made up of 12 amino acids. The CDR3 loop reads CSVTDSNEKLFF. In DNA, the CDR3 is TGCAGCGTTACCGACAGTAATGAAAAACTGTTTTTT.

The gene calls are TRBV19 and TRBJ2-1; TRBD2 aligns across 9 bases. The V and J ends lost 6 bases and 1 base, in that order; junction bases with no gene match: 7. The germline V gene has CDR1 LNHDA and CDR2 SQIVND (reference sequence). The CDR3 is 16 residues long. CDR3 coding DNA: TGTGCCAGTAGGACTCCAAGCGGGAGGTCCTACAATGAGCAGTTCTTC. This translates into CASRTPSGRSYNEQFF.

This chain uses TRBV2 with TRBJ2-1; 11 positions agree with TRBD2. V lost 2 bases and J lost 7; bases outside the gene matches: 7. The CDR3 spans 16 residues. Germline CDR1 SNHLY, CDR2 FYNNEI. This CDR3 reads CASSEFRASGRNEQFF. The CDR3, as DNA: TGTGCCAGCAGTGAATTCCGGGCTAGCGGGAGGAATGAGCAGTTCTTC.

The chain couples TRBV5-4 to TRBJ1-1, with D uncertain. This CDR3 is built from 15 residues. CDR1 is SGHNT and CDR2 is YYREEE in the germline V gene (reference sequence). V was trimmed by 4 bases and J by 4 bases, leaving 17 bases between them. For the CDR3, the DNA is TGTGCCAGCAGCGCCCCGTTAGCGCTGCTCACTGAAGCTTTCTTT. Its protein product is CASSAPLALLTEAFF.

The V gene is TRBV5-1, the J gene TRBJ2-3; D perhaps matches TRBD1 (6 bases). The CDR3 length is 15 residues. V was trimmed by 1 base and J by 0 bases, leaving 9 bases between them. Germline V gene data show CDR1 as SGHRS and CDR2 as YFSETQ. The CDR3 here is CASSLQGRSTDTQYF. The CDR3 nucleotides are TGCGCCAGCAGCTTGCAGGGGCGAAGCACAGATACGCAGTATTTT.

This chain uses TRBV7-3 with TRBJ2-7; D is unclear. The germline CDR1 and CDR2 sequences are SGHTA and FQGTGA. This CDR3 comprises 14 residues. V lost 0 bases and J lost 3, with 9 bases in between. The CDR3 region is CASSLTPDNYEQYF. In DNA form, the CDR3 reads TGTGCCAGCAGCTTAACCCCCGACAACTACGAGCAGTACTTC.

This sequence joins TRBV7-3 and TRBJ2-3; TRBD2 is a possible D gene (6 bases). Deletions cut 8 bases from V and 1 base from J, with 13 bases between. Germline assignment: CDR1 SGHTA and CDR2 FQGTGA. The CDR3 covers 14 residues. CDR3 nucleotides: TGTGCCAGCGGGCCGGGGGAGGGCACAGATACGCAGTATTTT. The encoded protein is CASGPGEGTDTQYF.

The rearrangement joins TRBV18 to TRBJ2-6; a possible D gene is TRBD1 (5 bases). The CDR3 covers 19 residues. Germline loops: CDR1 KGHSH, CDR2 LQKENI. Trimming took 0 bases from V and 4 from J, leaving 19 bases between them. CDR3 coding DNA: TGTGCCAGCTCACCACCGTTCCAGGGAATGCTTTCCGGGGCCAACGTCCTGACTTTC. Its translation: CASSPPFQGMLSGANVLTF.

The chain uses TRBV9 and TRBJ1-4, with D possibly TRBD1 on 5 matching bases. The ends were cut back, 4 bases at V and 3 bases at J, with 13 bases in the middle. The germline gives CDR1 SGDLS, CDR2 YYNGEE. CDR3 length: 15 amino acids. CDR3 DNA: TGTGCCAGCAGCCCCAGGGTACGGGCTAATGAAAAACTGTTTTTT. Amino acids: CASSPRVRANEKLFF.

In its sample, this clone was seen a few times. This rearrangement joins TRBV2 to TRBJ1-1; TRBD1 is a possible D gene (6 bases). CDR1 and CDR2 (germline): SNHLY, FYNNEI. CDR3 length: 14 amino acids. V was trimmed by 4 bases and J by 4 bases, leaving 13 bases between them. CDR3 residues: CASSGQGYITEAFF. The CDR3 DNA sequence: TGTGCCAGCAGTGGGCAGGGGTATATCACTGAAGCTTTCTTT.

The rearrangement uses TRBV5-4 and TRBJ2-1, with 9 bases aligning to TRBD1. There are 15 residues in the CDR3. Germline V gene data show CDR1 as SGHNT and CDR2 as YYREEE (reference sequence). The trim removed 4 bases at V and 5 bases at J, leaving 7 bases unmatched. The CDR3: CASSTRQGDDNEQFF. CDR3 in DNA: TGTGCCAGCAGCACCCGACAGGGGGACGACAATGAGCAGTTCTTC.

V is TRBV11-2 and J is TRBJ1-6, with TRBD1 identical over 8 bases. This CDR3 has 13 residues. V shed 1 base, J shed 10 bases, and the junction held 0 bases outside the gene matches. Germline CDR1 is SGHAT and CDR2 is FQNNGV. The CDR3 is CASSLAGGSPLHF. As DNA, the CDR3 is TGTGCCAGCAGCTTAGCAGGGGGCTCACCCCTCCACTTT.